Listed below are T cell receptor beta chains from one sample, sequenced in a study of blood T cell repertoires in COVID-19. The protocol was immunoSEQ multiplex PCR, while the TCRdb copy is restricted to in-frame clones and leaves out a portion. The sample shows 21,000 or so clones, 75% to 95% of them seen only once. Sequenced material: peripheral blood. Every receptor here comes from a human donor in a cohort sampled during active COVID-19. Each CDR3 is given with its conserved first and last residue. The D gene is left open where the match is weak. Rows give clone size only sometimes, using once, few, many, or a class for an expanded clone.

TGTGCCAGCAGCCGGGGGACAGGGTATGGCTACACCTTC	CASSRGTGYGYTF	NA	TRBV14	TRBD1	TRBJ1-2
TGTGCCAGCAGCTTAGAAGGGACAGAGAACACTGAAGCTTTCTTT	CASSLEGTENTEAFF	NA	TRBV7-6	TRBD1	TRBJ1-1
TGTGCCAGTAGTGGATCGACAGGGACTTGGACTTTCTTT	CASSGSTGTWTFF	NA	TRBV19	TRBD1	TRBJ1-1
TGTGCCACCTTTCGCGCGGATAACACTGAAGCTTTCTTT	CATFRADNTEAFF	NA	TRBV12-3/TRBV12-4	NA	TRBJ1-1
TGTGCCAGCAGTCCCACGCGAACTAGCACAGATACGCAGTATTTT	CASSPTRTSTDTQYF	NA	TRBV6-5	NA	TRBJ2-3
TGTGCCAGTAGTCAACCCGGGACAGGATACTTGGAGCAGTACTTC	CASSQPGTGYLEQYF	NA	TRBV19	TRBD1	TRBJ2-7
TGTGCCAGCAGTTACTCGGGACAGGGCCCCCGGGAGCTGTTTTTT	CASSYSGQGPRELFF	NA	TRBV6-5	TRBD1	TRBJ2-2
TGTGCCAGCAGCCCCTCGGTAGCGGGGGGAGCCCAAGAGACCCAGTACTTC	CASSPSVAGGAQETQYF	NA	TRBV4-2	TRBD2	TRBJ2-5
TGCGCCAGCAGCCAAGCCGGGACAGGGAGCACAGATACGCAGTATTTT	CASSQAGTGSTDTQYF	NA	TRBV4-1	TRBD1	TRBJ2-3
TGCGCCAGCAAAACCGGGGGTGAGCAGTTCTTC	CASKTGGEQFF	NA	TRBV5-1	NA	TRBJ2-1
TGTGCCAGCAGCCGGGGTAGCGGGGGGGGTAATGAGCAGTTCTTC	CASSRGSGGGNEQFF	NA	TRBV2	TRBD2	TRBJ2-1
TGTGCCAGCAGCCATGGAGTAGCTTCTTACGAGCAGTACTTC	CASSHGVASYEQYF	NA	TRBV4-2	NA	TRBJ2-7
TGTGCCAGCAGCAGACTGGGAGGCTACGAGCAGTACTTC	CASSRLGGYEQYF	NA	TRBV13	NA	TRBJ2-7
TGTGCCAGCAGTGAACCCCCCGGGGGGAATTCACCCCTCCACTTT	CASSEPPGGNSPLHF	NA	TRBV6-1	NA	TRBJ1-6
TGCGCCAGCAGCTTTGGAGGGGCCCAACTCACAGATACGCAGTATTTT	CASSFGGAQLTDTQYF	NA	TRBV5-1	NA	TRBJ2-3
TGTGCCACCAGCAGAGCCTACAGCTTGGGCAATGAGCAGTTCTTC	CATSRAYSLGNEQFF	NA	TRBV15	NA	TRBJ2-1
TGTGCCACCAGGAACGGGGTCGAAAAACTGTTTTTT	CATRNGVEKLFF	NA	TRBV10-3	NA	TRBJ1-4
TGTGCCAGCAGCGAACAGACAGTAAACACCGGGGAGCTGTTTTTT	CASSEQTVNTGELFF	NA	TRBV11-2	NA	TRBJ2-2
TGTGCCAGCTCACCGCGACAGGGTGGGTACGAGCAGTACTTC	CASSPRQGGYEQYF	once	TRBV18	TRBD1	TRBJ2-7
TGTGCCAGCAGCGCGGGACAGGGGCGGGGGGAGACCCAGTACTTC	CASSAGQGRGETQYF	NA	TRBV5-5	TRBD1	TRBJ2-5
TGTGCCAGCAGCGGTAAACTACAGGGTTTAGGTCGTGCCGGGGAGCTGTTTTTT	CASSGKLQGLGRAGELFF	NA	TRBV9	NA	TRBJ2-2
TGCGCCAGCAGCCAAGATCGGGTGAGGAACACTGAAGCTTTCTTT	CASSQDRVRNTEAFF	NA	TRBV4-1	NA	TRBJ1-1
TGTGCCAGCAGTGTCGGACAGGACTATAGCAATCAGCCCCAGCATTTT	CASSVGQDYSNQPQHF	NA	TRBV2	TRBD1	TRBJ1-5
TGTGCCTGGAGTTCGGGACAGGGGAAGAAAGCCAATGAGCAGTTCTTC	CAWSSGQGKKANEQFF	NA	TRBV30	TRBD1	TRBJ2-1
TGTGCCAGCTCACCTTCACTGACACTTAGCAATCAGCCCCAGCATTTT	CASSPSLTLSNQPQHF	NA	TRBV18	NA	TRBJ1-5
TGTGCCAGCAGTTTAGACGGGAACCCATCCCGGAATCAGCCCCAGCATTTT	CASSLDGNPSRNQPQHF	NA	TRBV27	NA	TRBJ1-5
TGTGCCAGCAGCTTACCGGGACAACAGCAGTTCTTC	CASSLPGQQQFF	NA	TRBV7-6	NA	TRBJ2-1
TGTGCCAGCAGCCAAGATGTCAATGGCTACACCTTC	CASSQDVNGYTF	NA	TRBV4-2	NA	TRBJ1-2
TGTGCCAGCAGCTTAGGGTCCAAGCGGGGGCCTCAAGAGACCCAGTACTTC	CASSLGSKRGPQETQYF	once	TRBV11-2	TRBD2	TRBJ2-5
TGCGCCAGCAGTCCCGGGACAGGGAGTTCACCCCTCCACTTT	CASSPGTGSSPLHF	NA	TRBV23-1	TRBD1	TRBJ1-6
TGTGCCAGCAGCCTGGGGGACAGCTCCTACAATGAGCAGTTCTTC	CASSLGDSSYNEQFF	NA	TRBV9	TRBD1	TRBJ2-1
TGTGCCAGCAGCTTTGGGCGACTAGCGGGGTTCTCCTACGAGCAGTACTTC	CASSFGRLAGFSYEQYF	NA	TRBV5-5	TRBD2	TRBJ2-7